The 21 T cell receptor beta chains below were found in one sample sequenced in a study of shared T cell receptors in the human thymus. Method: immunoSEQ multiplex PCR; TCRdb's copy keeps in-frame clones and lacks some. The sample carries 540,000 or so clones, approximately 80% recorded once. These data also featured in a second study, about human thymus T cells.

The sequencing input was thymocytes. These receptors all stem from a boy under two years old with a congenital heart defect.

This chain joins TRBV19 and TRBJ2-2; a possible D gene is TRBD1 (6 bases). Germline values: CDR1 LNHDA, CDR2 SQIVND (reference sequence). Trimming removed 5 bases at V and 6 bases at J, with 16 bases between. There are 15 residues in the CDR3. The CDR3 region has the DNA TGTGCCAGTAGTGCCCAGCCCACAGGGCCCGGGGAGCTGTTTTTT. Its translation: CASSAQPTGPGELFF.

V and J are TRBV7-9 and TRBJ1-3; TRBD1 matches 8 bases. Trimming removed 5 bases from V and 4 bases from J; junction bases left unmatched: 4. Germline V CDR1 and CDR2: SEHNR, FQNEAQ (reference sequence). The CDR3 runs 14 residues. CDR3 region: CASSHRQGGNTIYF. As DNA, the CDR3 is TGTGCCAGCAGCCATCGACAGGGGGGAAACACCATATATTTT.

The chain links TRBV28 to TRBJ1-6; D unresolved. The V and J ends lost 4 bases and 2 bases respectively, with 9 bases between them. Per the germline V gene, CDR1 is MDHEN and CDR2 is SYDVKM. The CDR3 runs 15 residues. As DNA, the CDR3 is TGTGCCAGCAGTTGTCGACAAGCCTATAATTCACCCCTCCACTTT. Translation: CASSCRQAYNSPLHF.

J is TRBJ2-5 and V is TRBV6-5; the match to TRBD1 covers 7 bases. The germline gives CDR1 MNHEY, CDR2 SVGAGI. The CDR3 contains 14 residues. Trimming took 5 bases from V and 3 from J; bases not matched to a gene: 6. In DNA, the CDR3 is TGTGCCAGCAGTCCAAGGGGGCCCGAAGAGACCCAGTACTTC. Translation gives CASSPRGPEETQYF.

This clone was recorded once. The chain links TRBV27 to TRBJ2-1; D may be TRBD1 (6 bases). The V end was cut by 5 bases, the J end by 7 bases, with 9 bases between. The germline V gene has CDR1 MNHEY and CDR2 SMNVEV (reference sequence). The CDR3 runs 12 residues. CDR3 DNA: TGTGCCAGCAGTCCCGGACAGAATGAGCAGTTCTTC. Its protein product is CASSPGQNEQFF.

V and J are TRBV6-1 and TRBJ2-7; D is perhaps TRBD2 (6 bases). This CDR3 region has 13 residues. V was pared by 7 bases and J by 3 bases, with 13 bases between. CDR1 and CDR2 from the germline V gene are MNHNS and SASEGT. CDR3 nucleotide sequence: TGTGCCAGCATCCCGGGAGATAACTACGAGCAGTACTTC. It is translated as CASIPGDNYEQYF.

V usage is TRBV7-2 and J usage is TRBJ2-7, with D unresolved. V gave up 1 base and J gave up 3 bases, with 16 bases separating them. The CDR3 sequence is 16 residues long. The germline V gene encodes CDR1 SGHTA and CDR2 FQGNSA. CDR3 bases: TGTGCCAGCAGCTTAGTTTCGGTGGGCGTCCGCTACGAGCAGTACTTC. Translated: CASSLVSVGVRYEQYF.

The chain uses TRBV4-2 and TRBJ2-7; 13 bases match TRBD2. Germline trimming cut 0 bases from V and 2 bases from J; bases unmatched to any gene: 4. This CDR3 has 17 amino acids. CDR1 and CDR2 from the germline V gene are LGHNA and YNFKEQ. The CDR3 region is CASSQDRTSGRPYEQYF. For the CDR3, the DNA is TGTGCCAGCAGCCAAGATCGGACTAGCGGGAGACCCTACGAGCAGTACTTC.

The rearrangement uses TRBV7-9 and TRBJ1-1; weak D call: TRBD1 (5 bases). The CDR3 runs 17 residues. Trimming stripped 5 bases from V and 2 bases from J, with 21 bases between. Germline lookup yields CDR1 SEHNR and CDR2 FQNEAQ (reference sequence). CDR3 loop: CASSPHSWGDNNTEAFF. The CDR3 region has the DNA TGTGCCAGCAGCCCTCACTCTTGGGGGGATAACAACACTGAAGCTTTCTTT.

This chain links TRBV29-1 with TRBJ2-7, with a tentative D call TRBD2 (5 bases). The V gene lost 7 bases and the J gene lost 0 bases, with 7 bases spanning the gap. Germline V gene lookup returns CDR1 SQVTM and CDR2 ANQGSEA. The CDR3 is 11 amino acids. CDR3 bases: TGCAGCGCCGGGGACTCCTACGAGCAGTACTTC. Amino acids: CSAGDSYEQYF.

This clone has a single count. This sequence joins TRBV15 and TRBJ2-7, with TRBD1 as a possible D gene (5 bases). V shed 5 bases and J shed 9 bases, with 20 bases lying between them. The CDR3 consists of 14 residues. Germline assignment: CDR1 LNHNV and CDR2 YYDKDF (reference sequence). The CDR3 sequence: CATSAWKGPIGQYF. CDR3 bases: TGTGCCACCAGCGCTTGGAAGGGGCCAATAGGGCAGTACTTC.

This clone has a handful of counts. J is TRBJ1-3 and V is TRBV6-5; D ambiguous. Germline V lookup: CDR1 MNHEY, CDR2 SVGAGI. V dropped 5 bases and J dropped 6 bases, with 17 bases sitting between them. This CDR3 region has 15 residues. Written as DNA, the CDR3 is TGTGCCAGCAGTCAACGACCGGGGTCCAAAAACACCATATATTTT. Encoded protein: CASSQRPGSKNTIYF.

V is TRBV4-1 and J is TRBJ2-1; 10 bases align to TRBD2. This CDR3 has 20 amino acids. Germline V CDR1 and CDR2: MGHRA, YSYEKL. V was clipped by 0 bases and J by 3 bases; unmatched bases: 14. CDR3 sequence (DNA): TGCGCCAGCAGCCAAGATCCGGCATCTAGCGGGAGAGAAAGCTACAATGAGCAGTTCTTC. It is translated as CASSQDPASSGRESYNEQFF.

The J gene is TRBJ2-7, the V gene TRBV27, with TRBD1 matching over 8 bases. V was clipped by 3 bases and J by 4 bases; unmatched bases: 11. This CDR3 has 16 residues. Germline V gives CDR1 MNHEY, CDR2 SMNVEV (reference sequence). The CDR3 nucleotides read TGTGCCAGCAGTTTGGGGGCCAGGGACAGGAAATACGAGCAGTACTTC. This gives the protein CASSLGARDRKYEQYF.

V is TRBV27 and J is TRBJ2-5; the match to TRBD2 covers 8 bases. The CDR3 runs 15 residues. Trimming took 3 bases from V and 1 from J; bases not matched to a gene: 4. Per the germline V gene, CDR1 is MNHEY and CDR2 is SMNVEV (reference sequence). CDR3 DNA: TGTGCCAGCAGTTTCGGGCGGGAGGCCCAAGAGACCCAGTACTTC. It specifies CASSFGREAQETQYF.

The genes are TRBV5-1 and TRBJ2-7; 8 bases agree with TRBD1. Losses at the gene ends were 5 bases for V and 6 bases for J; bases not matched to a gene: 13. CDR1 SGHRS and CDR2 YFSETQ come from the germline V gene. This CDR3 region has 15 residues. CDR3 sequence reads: CASRPGQGWGSEQYF. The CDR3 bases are TGCGCCAGCAGACCTGGACAGGGATGGGGGAGCGAGCAGTACTTC. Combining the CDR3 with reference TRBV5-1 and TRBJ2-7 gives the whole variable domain KAGVTQTPRYLIKTRGQQVTLSCSPISGHRSVSWYQQTPGQGLQFLFEYFSETQRNKGNFPGRFSGRQFSNSRSEMNVSTLELGDSALYLCASRPGQGWGSEQYFGPGTRLTVT.

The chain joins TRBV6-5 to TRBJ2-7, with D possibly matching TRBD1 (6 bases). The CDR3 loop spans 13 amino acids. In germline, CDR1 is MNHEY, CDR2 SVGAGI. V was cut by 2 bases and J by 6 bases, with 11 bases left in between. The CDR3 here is CASSYRDKREQYF. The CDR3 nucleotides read TGTGCCAGCAGTTACCGGGACAAACGCGAGCAGTACTTC.

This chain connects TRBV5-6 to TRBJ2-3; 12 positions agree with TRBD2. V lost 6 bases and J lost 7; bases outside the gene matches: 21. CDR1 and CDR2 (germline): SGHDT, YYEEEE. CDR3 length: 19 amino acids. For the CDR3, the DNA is TGTGCCAGCACCCTGACTAGCGGGAGTTGGATTCCGGGCCCTCATACGCAGTATTTT. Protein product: CASTLTSGSWIPGPHTQYF.

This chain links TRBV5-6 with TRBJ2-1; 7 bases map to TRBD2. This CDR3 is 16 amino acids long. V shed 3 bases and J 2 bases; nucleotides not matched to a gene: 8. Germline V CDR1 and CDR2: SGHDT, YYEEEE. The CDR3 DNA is TGTGCCAGCAGCTCTGGGGAGGGAGGGGCCTACAATGAGCAGTTCTTC. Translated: CASSSGEGGAYNEQFF.

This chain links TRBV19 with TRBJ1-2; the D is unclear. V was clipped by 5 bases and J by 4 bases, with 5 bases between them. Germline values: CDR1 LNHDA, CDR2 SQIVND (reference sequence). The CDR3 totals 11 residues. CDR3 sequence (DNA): TGTGCCAGTAGTCCGAGCTATGGCTACACCTTC. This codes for CASSPSYGYTF.

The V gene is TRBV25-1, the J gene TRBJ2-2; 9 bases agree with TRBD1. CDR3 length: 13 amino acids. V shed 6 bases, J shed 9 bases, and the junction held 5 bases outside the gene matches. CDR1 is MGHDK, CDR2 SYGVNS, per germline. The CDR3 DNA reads TGTGCCAGCAGAGAACAGGGGGCGAGGGAGCTGTTTTTT. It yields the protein CASREQGARELFF.